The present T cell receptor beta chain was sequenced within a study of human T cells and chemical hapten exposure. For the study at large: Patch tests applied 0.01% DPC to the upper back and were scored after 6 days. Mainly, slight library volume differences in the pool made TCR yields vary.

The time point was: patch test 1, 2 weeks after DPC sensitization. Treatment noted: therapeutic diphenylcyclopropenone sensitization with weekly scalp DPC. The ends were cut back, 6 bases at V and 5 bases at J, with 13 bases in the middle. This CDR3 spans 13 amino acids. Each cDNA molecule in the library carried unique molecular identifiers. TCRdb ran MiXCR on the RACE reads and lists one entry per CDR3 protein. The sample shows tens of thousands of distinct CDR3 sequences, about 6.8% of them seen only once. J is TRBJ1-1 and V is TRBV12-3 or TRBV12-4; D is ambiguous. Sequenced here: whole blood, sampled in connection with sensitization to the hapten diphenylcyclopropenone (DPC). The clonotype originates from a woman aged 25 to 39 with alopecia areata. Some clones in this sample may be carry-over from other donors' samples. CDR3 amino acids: CASSSLTRTEAFF. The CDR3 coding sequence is TGTGCCAGCAGCTCGTTAACGAGGACTGAAGCTTTCTTT.